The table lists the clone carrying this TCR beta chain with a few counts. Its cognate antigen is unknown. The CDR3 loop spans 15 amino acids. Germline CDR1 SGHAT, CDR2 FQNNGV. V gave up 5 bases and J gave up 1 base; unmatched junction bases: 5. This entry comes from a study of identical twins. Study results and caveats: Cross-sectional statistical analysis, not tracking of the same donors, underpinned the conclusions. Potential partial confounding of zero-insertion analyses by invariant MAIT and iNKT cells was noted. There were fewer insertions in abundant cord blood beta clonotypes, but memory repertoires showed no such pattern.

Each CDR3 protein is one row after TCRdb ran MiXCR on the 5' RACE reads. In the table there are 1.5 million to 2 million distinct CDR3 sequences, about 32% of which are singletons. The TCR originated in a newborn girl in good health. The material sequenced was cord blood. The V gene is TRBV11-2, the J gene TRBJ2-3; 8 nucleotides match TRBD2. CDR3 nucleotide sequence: TGTGCCAGCAGCCTCCTTAGCGGGGGCACAGATACGCAGTATTTT. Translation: CASSLLSGGTDTQYF.